These T cell receptor beta chains were read from a single sample in a study of T cells in Graves' hyperthyroidism and ophthalmopathy. TCRdb recomputed calls from the multiplex PCR reads with MiXCR, one row per CDR3 protein. In the table there are 300,000 to 400,000 distinct CDR3 sequences, approximately 17% of which are singletons. The sequenced sample was blood. These receptors all come from a man younger than 30 with Graves' ophthalmopathy. CDR3s leave out the opening cysteine and the closing phenylalanine or tryptophan. Each record gives: clone size, V gene, J gene, D gene, CDR3 protein. The D gene is left open where the match is weak. For some rows the clone size is stated as once, few or many, or as a class when expanded; others skip it.

size: NA
V: TRBV27
J: TRBJ2-4
D: NA
CDR3: ASSSTKNIQY

size: few
V: TRBV6-2/TRBV6-3
J: TRBJ2-1
D: NA
CDR3: ASSYTGIRNEQL

size: few
V: TRBV19
J: TRBJ1-1
D: NA
CDR3: ASSPVVNTEAF

size: few
V: TRBV29-1
J: TRBJ1-2
D: TRBD1
CDR3: SVYSTGTGGAGGDGYT

size: NA
V: TRBV10-3
J: TRBJ2-1
D: TRBD2
CDR3: AITERGSYNEQF

size: few
V: TRBV15
J: TRBJ2-7
D: NA
CDR3: ATSQDGAETYEQY

size: many
V: TRBV7-8
J: TRBJ1-1
D: TRBD1
CDR3: ASSSKTGVKNTEAF

size: NA
V: TRBV18
J: TRBJ1-2
D: NA
CDR3: ASSPAGGGYGYT

size: many
V: TRBV10-3
J: TRBJ1-2
D: TRBD1
CDR3: AIGTGGQGGGYT

size: NA
V: TRBV6-2/TRBV6-3
J: TRBJ1-5
D: NA
CDR3: ASSYSGVGQPQH

size: many
V: TRBV7-3
J: TRBJ1-2
D: NA
CDR3: ASSSGLEGYGYT

size: few
V: TRBV4-1
J: TRBJ1-5
D: NA
CDR3: ASSPTPGGASNQPQH

size: many
V: TRBV27
J: TRBJ2-3
D: TRBD2
CDR3: ASSLQRGVRHTDTQY

size: many
V: TRBV12-3/TRBV12-4
J: TRBJ1-1
D: NA
CDR3: ASSLDPGVRTEAF

size: many
V: TRBV2
J: TRBJ2-3
D: TRBD2
CDR3: ASDGQRGGQDTQY

size: NA
V: TRBV28
J: TRBJ2-2
D: TRBD2
CDR3: ASSFPSGMNTGELF

size: NA
V: TRBV7-9
J: TRBJ2-1
D: TRBD2
CDR3: ASTNGTSGGRGEQF